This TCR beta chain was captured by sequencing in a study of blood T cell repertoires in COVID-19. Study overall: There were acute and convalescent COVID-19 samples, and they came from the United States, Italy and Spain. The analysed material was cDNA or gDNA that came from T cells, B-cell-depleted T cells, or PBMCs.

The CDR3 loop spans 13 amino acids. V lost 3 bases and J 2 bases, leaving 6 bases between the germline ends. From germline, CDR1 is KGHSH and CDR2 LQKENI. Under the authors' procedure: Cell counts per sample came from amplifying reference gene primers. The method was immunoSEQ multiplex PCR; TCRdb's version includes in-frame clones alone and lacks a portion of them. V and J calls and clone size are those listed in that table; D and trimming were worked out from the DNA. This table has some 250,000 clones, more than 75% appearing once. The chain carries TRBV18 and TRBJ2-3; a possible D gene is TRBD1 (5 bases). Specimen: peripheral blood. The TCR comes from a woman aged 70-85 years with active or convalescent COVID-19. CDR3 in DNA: TGTGCCAGCTCACCGACAGACACAGATACGCAGTATTTT. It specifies CASSPTDTDTQYF.